This entry lists 15 T cell receptor beta chains sequenced from one sample in a study of T cell changes during pregnancy in multiple sclerosis. Sequencing used immunoSEQ multiplex PCR; TCRdb keeps in-frame clones, though not all of them. Of approximately 100,000 clones in the sample, 94% were seen once. Specimen: peripheral blood, collected before pregnancy. These receptors were obtained from a female donor with multiple sclerosis, enrolled in a pregnancy study.

J is TRBJ2-5 and V is TRBV4-1; 10 bases agree with TRBD2. J was trimmed by 7 bases and V by 3 bases; bases with no gene match: 14. There are 17 residues in the CDR3. Germline CDR1 is MGHRA and CDR2 is YSYEKL. The chain's CDR3 is CASSQLAGEGTSSTQYF. CDR3 nucleotides: TGCGCCAGCAGCCAGCTAGCGGGAGAGGGCACTTCGTCGACCCAGTACTTC.

This rearrangement joins TRBV6-1 to TRBJ2-7; maybe TRBD1 (5 bases). CDR1 and CDR2 (germline): MNHNS, SASEGT. V lost 3 bases and J lost 1, with 16 bases in between. CDR3 length equals 16 residues. The CDR3 is CASSEDTYTRSYEQYF. CDR3 nucleotides: TGTGCCAGCAGTGAGGACACATATACCCGATCCTACGAGCAGTACTTC.

The V gene is TRBV5-1, the J gene TRBJ2-2; 12 bases are a match to TRBD2. Germline CDR1 reads SGHRS; CDR2 reads YFSETQ. The CDR3 contains 16 residues. With V trimmed by 2 bases and J by 5 bases, 4 bases remained unmatched. DNA for the CDR3: TGCGCCAGCAGCTTCACTAGCGGGGGGCCTACCGGGGAGCTGTTTTTT. Translation gives CASSFTSGGPTGELFF.

The rearrangement links TRBV27 to TRBJ2-7; 9 bases fit TRBD2. V lost 4 bases and J lost 3; bases outside the gene matches: 4. The CDR3 sequence is 14 residues long. Germline V gives CDR1 MNHEY, CDR2 SMNVEV (reference sequence). CDR3 sequence (DNA): TGTGCCAGCAGTTCTGGACTAGCGAGCTACGAGCAGTACTTC. Its translation: CASSSGLASYEQYF.

The chain is built from TRBV27 and TRBJ2-7, with 7 bases identical to TRBD2. The CDR3 consists of 15 residues. The junction had 13 bases not matched to a gene; V was cut back by 11 bases and J by 0 bases. Germline V gene lookup returns CDR1 MNHEY and CDR2 SMNVEV (reference sequence). CDR3 protein: CASKWAGANSYEQYF. The CDR3 bases are TGTGCCTCGAAGTGGGCGGGAGCGAACTCCTACGAGCAGTACTTC.

In its sample, this clone was seen once. The chain is built from TRBV4-1 and TRBJ1-5; tentative D call: TRBD1 (5 bases). V lost 1 base to trimming and J lost 3 bases, with 10 bases between them. Germline CDR1 reads MGHRA; CDR2 reads YSYEKL. The CDR3 totals 15 residues. The CDR3 DNA reads TGCGCCAGCAGCCAAGTACAGGCTGACAATCAGCCCCAGCATTTT. It codes for CASSQVQADNQPQHF.

The chain combines TRBV7-6 with TRBJ1-1, with D perhaps matching TRBD1 (5 bases). V lost 0 bases, J lost 9 bases, and 11 bases lay in between. The CDR3 length is 13 residues. Germline CDR1 reads SGHVS; CDR2 reads FNYEAQ. The CDR3 protein is CASSLAEGRKAFF. The CDR3 DNA reads TGTGCCAGCAGCTTAGCGGAGGGGAGGAAAGCTTTCTTT.

The V call is TRBV7-8, the J call TRBJ1-3, with unresolved D. Deletions cut 1 base from V and 0 bases from J, with 7 bases between. The CDR3 extends over 15 amino acids. Germline CDR1 and CDR2: SGHVS and FQNEAQ. Here the CDR3 DNA reads TGTGCCAGCAGCTTAGGGAGAACCTCTGGAAACACCATATATTTT. It encodes CASSLGRTSGNTIYF.

The chain joins TRBV5-1 to TRBJ1-6, with 9 bases fitting TRBD1. The CDR3 has 13 residues. Germline CDR1 is SGHRS and CDR2 is YFSETQ. V was clipped by 4 bases and J by 9 bases; unmatched bases: 2. This CDR3 is CASSTGGGSPLHF. For the CDR3, the DNA is TGCGCCAGCAGCACAGGGGGCGGTTCACCCCTCCACTTT.

The CDR3 DNA reads as TGTGCCAGCAGTTACGCAGGGGAGAACACCGGGGAGCTGTTTTTT. It encodes CASSYAGENTGELFF. This chain uses TRBV6-5 with TRBJ2-2; TRBD1 is a possible D gene (6 bases). Deletions cut 2 bases from V and 1 base from J, with 8 bases between. The CDR3 spans 15 residues. CDR1 and CDR2 (germline): MNHEY, SVGAGI.

The gene calls are TRBV5-1 and TRBJ2-2, with 8 bases that match TRBD1. Unmatched junction bases numbered 15, after V lost 4 bases and J lost 7 bases. The CDR3 extends over 17 amino acids. Germline-derived CDR1 and CDR2 are SGHRS and YFSETQ. The CDR3 DNA reads TGCGCCAGCAGCCTGTCATCTCAGGGGGCGAGTCACGGGGAGCTGTTTTTT. This sequence encodes CASSLSSQGASHGELFF.

This chain connects TRBV4-2 to TRBJ2-1; 10 bases line up with TRBD2. CDR3 size: 17 residues. The germline V gene has CDR1 LGHNA and CDR2 YNFKEQ. V gave up 0 bases and J gave up 5 bases; unmatched junction bases: 7. The CDR3: CASSQDLRTSGDNEQFF. Written as DNA, the CDR3 is TGTGCCAGCAGCCAAGATCTAAGGACTAGCGGAGACAATGAGCAGTTCTTC.

This clone occurred once. This sequence joins TRBV5-4 and TRBJ1-1, with D tentatively TRBD1 (5 bases). The CDR3 is 18 residues long. Germline V gene data show CDR1 as SGHNT and CDR2 as YYREEE (reference sequence). Deletions cut 4 bases from V and 2 bases from J, with 24 bases between. For the CDR3, the DNA is TGTGCCAGCAGCCCCCCGCGAGGGACCGTGGGACTTAACACTGAAGCTTTCTTT. The encoded protein is CASSPPRGTVGLNTEAFF.

The V gene is TRBV28, the J gene TRBJ1-5; TRBD1 matches 8 bases. Looked up from germline, CDR1 is MDHEN and CDR2 is SYDVKM. V lost 6 bases to trimming and J lost 7 bases; unmatched junction nucleotides: 8. The CDR3 runs 14 residues. The CDR3 DNA reads as TGTGCCAGCAGCTACGGACAGGGAGAACAGCCCCAGCATTTT. Translated: CASSYGQGEQPQHF.

The chain couples TRBV10-3 to TRBJ1-5; D is unresolved. Germline CDR1 and CDR2: ENHRY and SYGVKD. The CDR3 has 19 residues. The V gene lost 0 bases and the J gene lost 2 bases, with 20 bases spanning the gap. CDR3 loop: CAISESPLEGHRGNQPQHF. Written as DNA, the CDR3 is TGTGCCATCAGTGAGTCCCCCCTTGAGGGCCATCGAGGCAATCAGCCCCAGCATTTT.